This T cell receptor beta chain was sequenced in a study of T-cell reconstitution after alpha-beta-depleted transplantation in children. Study findings and constraints: Alpha-beta T cells about two months after transplant reportedly derived from several hundred expanded graft clones. The authors attributed T-cell counts and diversity one year after transplant mostly to newly produced T cells.

The CDR3 is made up of 11 amino acids. Trimming pared 5 bases from V and 6 bases from J, leaving 8 bases between. For TCRbeta, the library was prepared with unique molecular identifiers. TCRdb itself ran the PCR reads through MiXCR, one entry per CDR3 protein. The data contain hundreds of thousands of distinct CDR3 sequences, roughly 13% of them singletons. This clonotype was found many times. Its cognate antigen is unknown. The sequence was obtained from a girl aged 2-15 years with congenital amegakaryocytic thrombocytopenia, due to receive a stem cell transplant. The sequencing used PBMCs, collected before TCRalphabeta/CD19-depleted stem cell transplant. The V call is TRBV12-3 or TRBV12-4, the J call TRBJ2-7; D not certain. As DNA, the CDR3 is TGTGCCAGCAGTGAGGTCTCCGAGCAGTACTTC. It is translated as CASSEVSEQYF.